These T cell receptor beta chains were read from a single sample in a study of T-cell memory formation after mild COVID-19. One entry per CDR3 protein results from TCRdb running MiXCR on the 5' RACE reads. The sample consists of approximately 290,000 distinct CDR3 sequences, approximately 15% of them appearing once. Specimen: PBMCs or a T cell subset sorted from them (not recorded which). These receptors originate from a man between 18 and 35 years old who had mild COVID-19 (a few samples of this study predate the infection). Cell type and time point are not known. Both conserved end residues are trimmed from each CDR3. Fields, in order: CDR3 protein, J gene, V gene.

ASSGAGTVNTGELF,TRBJ2-2,TRBV3-1
ASSQATGYNEQF,TRBJ2-1,TRBV4-1
ASSRHLAGGTIMSYEQY,TRBJ2-7,TRBV4-3
ASSLIGTSKTGELF,TRBJ2-2,TRBV7-2
ASSTGRRTGELF,TRBJ2-2,TRBV7-9
ASSQRVLGEQY,TRBJ2-7,TRBV4-1
ASRPSGALNYGYT,TRBJ1-2,TRBV7-2
ASSASGPPNTGELF,TRBJ2-2,TRBV5-1
ASSPMGSYGTEAF,TRBJ1-1,TRBV3-1
ASSLRVPLLLGASTDTQY,TRBJ2-3,TRBV12-3/TRBV12-4
ASSFLGGSDTQY,TRBJ2-3,TRBV27
ASSRDGQYTGELF,TRBJ2-2,TRBV5-5
ASSYTDLTGYT,TRBJ1-2,TRBV2
ASSVAGQGKAEQF,TRBJ2-1,TRBV9
ASSPLGVGDEQF,TRBJ2-1,TRBV18
ASSPGQARNNSPLH,TRBJ1-6,TRBV7-9
ASSNWDRGRSIPYEQY,TRBJ2-7,TRBV6-2/TRBV6-3
SVAWTGGYGYT,TRBJ1-2,TRBV29-1
ASSLQGITGELF,TRBJ2-2,TRBV5-1
ASSFKGLWQF,TRBJ2-1,TRBV7-2
ASSDRGHGYQPQH,TRBJ1-5,TRBV6-6
ASSYKGQEAF,TRBJ1-1,TRBV6-2/TRBV6-3
ASSQGAGRGNEQF,TRBJ2-1,TRBV4-2
SAMTGMLRGYT,TRBJ1-2,TRBV20-1
ASSSVAQQF,TRBJ2-1,TRBV7-2
ASSEAGGHGEQF,TRBJ2-1,TRBV10-1
ASSEQGTSTDTQY,TRBJ2-3,TRBV5-1
ASRGGWGNNEQF,TRBJ2-1,TRBV6-5
ASSRTSGTDTQY,TRBJ2-3,TRBV5-1
ASSPRSLQYNEQF,TRBJ2-1,TRBV11-2
ASSSMGGGRTDTQY,TRBJ2-3,TRBV12-3/TRBV12-4
ATSDPGLAGYLGELF,TRBJ2-2,TRBV24-1
SARSVNTEAF,TRBJ1-1,TRBV20-1
ASRQVPSSRVDEAF,TRBJ1-1,TRBV6-2/TRBV6-3
ASSSGQGGGPQH,TRBJ1-5,TRBV6-1
ASSPTGEGTGELF,TRBJ2-2,TRBV12-3/TRBV12-4
ASSLAFTQY,TRBJ2-3,TRBV5-1
ARGGDTEAF,TRBJ1-1,TRBV2
ASSLDWRGQETQY,TRBJ2-5,TRBV5-1
ASSLEDRYYGYT,TRBJ1-2,TRBV7-2
SARDPSGGSQETQY,TRBJ2-5,TRBV20-1
AWSVEASAF,TRBJ1-1,TRBV30
ASRPLTQSRQY,TRBJ2-3,TRBV2
ASSQDGREHEQF,TRBJ2-1,TRBV4-3
ASSQEEGWDYGYT,TRBJ1-2,TRBV4-3
ASSVGTGSREKLF,TRBJ1-4,TRBV9
ASRGTAGTEAF,TRBJ1-1,TRBV27
ASSFRTETGYEQY,TRBJ2-7,TRBV12-3/TRBV12-4